These 8 T cell receptor beta chains were sequenced from one sample in a study of blood T cell repertoires in COVID-19. Generated by immunoSEQ multiplex PCR, the TCRdb table keeps only in-frame clones and is missing some. The table shows roughly 50,000 clones, with roughly 90% occurring only once. The sequenced sample consisted of peripheral blood. These receptors all stem from a woman aged 55-69 years with active COVID-19.

CDR3 sequence: CASSPQGARGNTIYF. For the CDR3, the DNA is TGTGCCAGCTCACCACAGGGGGCGCGCGGAAACACCATATATTTT. V is TRBV18 and J is TRBJ1-3; TRBD1 agrees at 7 bases. This CDR3 contains 15 residues. Germline assignment: CDR1 KGHSH and CDR2 LQKENI. Losses at the gene ends were 1 base for V and 4 bases for J; bases not matched to a gene: 4.

The genes are TRBV7-9 and TRBJ1-4, with 8 bases identical to TRBD1. CDR1 is SEHNR and CDR2 is FQNEAQ in the germline V gene (reference sequence). CDR3 length: 14 residues. Trimming cost V 5 bases and J 5 bases; bases outside gene matches: 4. This CDR3 is CASSGTGGNEKLFF. Written as DNA, the CDR3 is TGTGCCAGCAGCGGAACAGGGGGGAATGAAAAACTGTTTTTT.

In DNA form, the CDR3 reads TGTGCCGTCACACAAGCGGCCGGGAGGCAGTTCTTC. This codes for CAVTQAAGRQFF. The chain joins TRBV2 to TRBJ2-1; a possible D gene is TRBD2 (6 bases). The germline V gene has CDR1 SNHLY and CDR2 FYNNEI. The CDR3 is made up of 12 amino acids. V was pared by 11 bases and J by 12 bases, with 20 bases between.

This clone was detected once. This chain links TRBV4-1 with TRBJ2-2; 8 bases map to TRBD2. Germline CDR1 reads MGHRA; CDR2 reads YSYEKL. The CDR3 contains 16 residues. V lost 1 base to trimming and J lost 7 bases; unmatched junction nucleotides: 8. CDR3 region: CASSQVLAGLDGELFF. Written as DNA, the CDR3 is TGCGCCAGCAGCCAAGTGTTAGCGGGGCTGGACGGGGAGCTGTTTTTT.

The genes are TRBV29-1 and TRBJ2-7; 8 positions match TRBD2. The CDR3 covers 15 residues. CDR1 is SQVTM and CDR2 is ANQGSEA in the germline V gene. V was clipped by 6 bases and J by 0 bases; unmatched bases: 10. CDR3 protein: CSVANIAGRSYEQYF. The CDR3 DNA is TGCAGCGTCGCTAACATAGCGGGGCGCTCCTACGAGCAGTACTTC.

The chain recombines TRBV21-1 with TRBJ1-5. TRBV21-1 is a pseudogene segment. This CDR3 has 18 amino acids. CDR3 sequence: CASSKRGLTLGPQMPQHF. The CDR3 bases are TGTGCCAGCAGCAAGAGGGGACTTACCCTTGGGCCGCAAATGCCCCAGCATTTT.

The chain recombines TRBV6-5 with TRBJ1-2, with D unresolved. V was pared by 8 bases and J by 8 bases, with 18 bases between. This CDR3 is built from 13 residues. Per the germline V gene, CDR1 is MNHEY and CDR2 is SVGAGI. The CDR3 sequence is CASCTIRVAGYTF. For the CDR3, the DNA is TGTGCCAGCTGTACAATAAGAGTAGCCGGCTACACCTTC.

The V call is TRBV5-1, the J call TRBJ1-2, with 7 nucleotides matching TRBD1. Unmatched junction bases numbered 4, after V lost 2 bases and J lost 0 bases. The germline CDR1 and CDR2 sequences are SGHRS and YFSETQ. This CDR3 spans 15 amino acids. CDR3 in DNA: TGCGCCAGCAGCTTAGAGACAGGGACTAACTATGGCTACACCTTC. Translated: CASSLETGTNYGYTF.